This TCR beta chain was sequenced for a study of blood T cell repertoires in COVID-19. Overall study context: The origin of the acute and convalescent COVID-19 samples was the United States, Italy and Spain. T cells, B-cell-depleted T cells, or PBMCs provided the cDNA or gDNA that served as material.

The CDR3 consists of 15 residues. Per the germline V gene, CDR1 is SGHTA and CDR2 is FQGNSA. The ends were cut back, 5 bases at V and 0 bases at J, with 11 bases in the middle. How the authors handled the data: How many nucleated cells were present was estimated from reference gene primer amplification. Assay used: immunoSEQ multiplex PCR; TCRdb lists only in-frame clones, some missing. V, J and clone size were drawn from that table, and D and trimming were deduced from the DNA. The data show about 50,000 clones, approximately 86% seen once. The material sequenced was peripheral blood. The sequence derives from a man older than 75 with active COVID-19. The rearrangement joins TRBV7-2 to TRBJ1-5; D might be TRBD1 (6 bases). The chain's CDR3 is CASSPTGYSNQPQHF. The CDR3 DNA reads as TGTGCCAGCAGCCCGACAGGTTATAGCAATCAGCCCCAGCATTTT.